This T cell receptor (beta chain) was found in a study of T cells in Graves' hyperthyroidism and ophthalmopathy. Study details: Peripheral blood draws took place at initial diagnosis, ahead of any treatment.

The CDR3 is made up of 14 amino acids. J was trimmed by 3 bases and V by 2 bases; bases with no gene match: 4. Germline assignment: CDR1 MNHEY and CDR2 SMNVEV (reference sequence). Study-wide results and limits: Most thyroid clonotypes expanded above 0.001 were also detected in blood.

This clonotype was picked up a small number of times. What it binds is not known. Amplification of TCR beta CDR3 regions used RNA as the template. Primed by the HTBI set, a first-round RT-PCR was run on the TCR CDR3. From the multiplex PCR reads, TCRdb called clonotypes with MiXCR, one entry per CDR3 protein. This repertoire shows about 710,000 distinct CDR3 sequences, over 15% found once; its top ten account for approximately 8.4%. Orbital computed tomography, thyroid ultrasound, serum thyroxine and TRAb, and clinical symptoms together informed the diagnoses. Sequenced: blood. The clonotype was recovered from a man between 18 and 35 years old with Graves' hyperthyroidism. V usage is TRBV27 and J usage is TRBJ2-7; 7 bases line up with TRBD1. CDR3 nucleotides: TGTGCCAGCAGTTTAACGACAGGGTACTACGAGCAGTACTTC. Its translation: CASSLTTGYYEQYF.